This T cell receptor (beta chain) was identified in a study of human T cells and chemical hapten exposure. This clonotype was found many times. Time point reported: patch test 3, about 24 weeks after DPC sensitization. This sample's treatment: therapeutic diphenylcyclopropenone sensitization with weekly scalp DPC. Germline values: CDR1 SNHLY, CDR2 FYNNEI. Trimming shortened V by 7 bases and J by 5 bases, and 14 bases separated the two germline ends. This CDR3 is built from 13 residues. TCRdb called the RACE reads again in MiXCR, with one record for every CDR3 protein. The table shows under 55,000 distinct CDR3 sequences, with roughly 10% occurring only once.

This material consisted of whole blood, taken in connection with sensitization to the hapten diphenylcyclopropenone (DPC). The chain joins TRBV2 to TRBJ1-1; no firm D call. This receptor was taken from a woman aged 40-49 years with alopecia areata. Some clones in this sample may be carry-over from other donors' samples. In DNA, the CDR3 is TGTGCCAGCACGGCCAGCGTCGGGACTGAAGCTTTCTTT. Translating gives CASTASVGTEAFF.